A selection of T cell receptor beta chains follows, all from one sample in a study of identifying expanded T cells in peripheral blood. Data came from immunoSEQ multiplex PCR; TCRdb stores just in-frame clones and leaves some out. The sample records 90,000 to 100,000 clones, about 88% being singletons. Source material: blood. The receptors originated from a person between 18 and 75 years old in good health. CDR3s include the opening cysteine and the closing phenylalanine or tryptophan. The D gene is left open where the match is weak. Expanded clones are given a class, and other clones once, few, many or no size at all.

abundance	v_gene	len	j_gene	d_gene	CDR3nt	CDR3aa
NA	TRBV9	15	TRBJ2-1	TRBD1	TGTGCCAGCAGCGGACTGACAGGGGGCCTCAATGAGCAGTTCTTC	CASSGLTGGLNEQFF
many	TRBV25-1	15	TRBJ2-2	TRBD1	TGTGCCAGCAGTGAAGGGGACAGGGACACCGGGGAGCTGTTTTTT	CASSEGDRDTGELFF
NA	TRBV6-6	14	TRBJ1-1	TRBD1	TGTGCCAGCAGCCCTGGACAGGGAGGGACTGAAGCTTTCTTT	CASSPGQGGTEAFF
NA	TRBV19	17	TRBJ1-4	TRBD1	TGTGCCAGTAGTTCCCGGGACAGTTACGCAACTAATGAAAAACTGTTTTTT	CASSSRDSYATNEKLFF
NA	TRBV5-1	14	TRBJ2-5	NA	TGCGCCAGCAGCGTGGGGGACGGACAAGAGACCCAGTACTTC	CASSVGDGQETQYF
NA	TRBV9	15	TRBJ2-1	TRBD2	TGTGCCAGCAGCACGCGAGCGGGAACCAGCAATGAGCAGTTCTTC	CASSTRAGTSNEQFF
NA	TRBV15	15	TRBJ2-1	TRBD2	TGTGCCACCAGCAGAGAGGACGGGGGGGCTGATGAGCAGTTCTTC	CATSREDGGADEQFF
NA	TRBV9	17	TRBJ2-2	NA	TGTGCCAGCAGCGTAGCTCTGACACCCCGGGTGGCCGGGGAGCTGTTTTTT	CASSVALTPRVAGELFF
NA	TRBV27	14	TRBJ2-1	TRBD2	TGTGCCAGCACTGGGAGGGCCAGATACAATGAGCAGTTCTTC	CASTGRARYNEQFF
NA	TRBV5-4	16	TRBJ2-3	NA	TGTGCCAGCAGCTTGGGGCAGGGCCGGGTCATAGATACGCAGTATTTT	CASSLGQGRVIDTQYF
NA	TRBV27	15	TRBJ2-1	NA	TGTGCCAGCAGTTCGGGGCAGTTGGGCGACAATGAGCAGTTCTTC	CASSSGQLGDNEQFF
once	TRBV28	15	TRBJ1-5	TRBD1	TGTGCCAGCAGCCCCGACAGGGATAGCAATCAGCCCCAGCATTTT	CASSPDRDSNQPQHF
few	TRBV5-1	15	TRBJ1-1	TRBD1	TGCGCCAGCAGCCGTTCCTGGGACAGGGGATCTGAAGCTTTCTTT	CASSRSWDRGSEAFF
NA	TRBV6-5	15	TRBJ2-7	NA	TGTGCCAGCAGGCCTTCAGGGCGTAGCTCCTACGAGCAGTACTTC	CASRPSGRSSYEQYF
NA	TRBV2	13	TRBJ1-5	NA	TGTGCCAGCAGTGAAGGTCCGACAGTCTCCCAGCATTTT	CASSEGPTVSQHF
NA	TRBV7-9	12	TRBJ2-7	NA	TGTGCCAGCGGACCTTCGCCCTACGAGCAGTACTTC	CASGPSPYEQYF
NA	TRBV7-2	14	TRBJ2-7	NA	TGTGCCAGCAGCGTAAGGGACGGCCCCTACGAGCAGTACTTC	CASSVRDGPYEQYF
NA	TRBV30	13	TRBJ2-7	NA	TGTGCCTGGAGTGCAGGACACTACTACGAGCAGTACTTC	CAWSAGHYYEQYF
NA	TRBV19	13	TRBJ1-1	NA	TGTGCCAGTAGTATAAAAAGTGGGACTGAAGCTTTCTTT	CASSIKSGTEAFF
NA	TRBV6-4	17	TRBJ2-3	TRBD2	TGTGCCAGCAGTGACTCCGGGACTAGCGGGGGGGCCGATACGCAGTATTTT	CASSDSGTSGGADTQYF
NA	TRBV7-9	16	TRBJ1-5	NA	TGTGCCAGCAGTTTAACAGGTCATGGTAGCAATCAGCCCCAGCATTTT	CASSLTGHGSNQPQHF
few	TRBV4-1	14	TRBJ1-3	NA	TGCGCCAGCAGCCGAGGGACGGTGGGAAACACCATATATTTT	CASSRGTVGNTIYF
NA	TRBV6-6	14	TRBJ1-3	NA	TGTGCCAGCACTTGGGACATCTCTGGAAACACCATATATTTT	CASTWDISGNTIYF
NA	TRBV19	14	TRBJ1-5	NA	TGTGCCAGTAGTCCCAGACAGAGCAATCAGCCCCAGCATTTT	CASSPRQSNQPQHF
NA	TRBV2	15	TRBJ2-7	TRBD2	TGTGCCAGCAGTCCACTAGCGGGAGGGGGCTACGAGCAGTACTTC	CASSPLAGGGYEQYF
NA	TRBV11-3	17	TRBJ2-3	TRBD2	TGTGCCAGCAGCTCGGGGACTAGCGGGATTCACACAGATACGCAGTATTTT	CASSSGTSGIHTDTQYF
NA	TRBV6-6	13	TRBJ1-3	NA	TGTGCCAGCAGTTCGGGACCTGGAAACACCATATATTTT	CASSSGPGNTIYF
NA	TRBV2	14	TRBJ1-1	NA	TGTGCCAGCAGGGAACAGGGCATGAACACTGAAGCTTTCTTT	CASREQGMNTEAFF
NA	TRBV6-5	16	TRBJ2-6	NA	TGTGCCAGCAGTTACTCTACAGGGTCTGGGGCCAACGTCCTGACTTTC	CASSYSTGSGANVLTF
NA	TRBV7-9	15	TRBJ2-4	NA	TGTGCCAGCGTTAAGGAGGGGGGCAACTTAAACATTCAGTACTTC	CASVKEGGNLNIQYF
NA	TRBV5-1	13	TRBJ2-7	NA	TGCGCCAGCAGCTCCTCGTCAATTCTCGGGCAGTACTTC	CASSSSSILGQYF
NA	TRBV5-1	14	TRBJ2-5	TRBD1	TGCGCCAGCAACCCGGACAGGGGTGGCGAGACCCAGTACTTC	CASNPDRGGETQYF
NA	TRBV11-2	13	TRBJ2-7	NA	TGTGCCAGCAGTCCAGGGTGGGGGAACGAGCAGTACTTC	CASSPGWGNEQYF
NA	TRBV18	12	TRBJ2-7	NA	TGTGCCAGCTCACCTGAGGGCAACGAGCAGTACTTC	CASSPEGNEQYF
NA	TRBV4-1	16	TRBJ2-7	NA	TGCGCCAGCAGCCAAGAAGCTGGGACGGACACCTACGAGCAGTACTTC	CASSQEAGTDTYEQYF
NA	TRBV5-5	15	TRBJ1-6	NA	TGTGCCAGTGCTCCGGGAGGGGTCGCGAGTTCACCCCTCCACTTT	CASAPGGVASSPLHF
NA	TRBV7-9	15	TRBJ2-1	TRBD1	TGTGCCAGCACCTCCCCTGGGACAGGGCACAATGAGCAGTTCTTC	CASTSPGTGHNEQFF
NA	TRBV4-3	18	TRBJ2-1	TRBD2	TGCGCCAGCAGCCAAGGTCCGGGACTAGCGGGAGTTAACAATGAGCAGTTCTTC	CASSQGPGLAGVNNEQFF